This paragraph covers one T cell receptor beta chain sequence. Antigen: not known. The data were obtained in a study of cytomegalovirus exposure and HLA in healthy donors. Primers: 60 Vbeta forward and 13 Jbeta reverse. The repertoire was sequenced with immunoSEQ multiplex PCR; TCRdb's copy has only in-frame clones and lacks some. The sample records around 180,000 clones, around 86% being singletons. Points from the study as a whole: Despite most TCR sequences being rare, some public TCRs occurred in many donors. Researchers catalogued approximately 160 TCR beta chains as cytomegalovirus-associated. An apparent linkage of common viral pathogens to several of the most significant clusters emerged in a later analysis. A few of the chains that were CMV-associated were confirmed in vitro to be specific for CMV antigens.

The sample taken for sequencing was PBMCs. The TCR comes from a woman under 30 in good health and CMV-seronegative.

DNA of the CDR3: TGTGCCAGCAGCGTGGACAGGGGCGATCAGCCCCAGCATTTT. It encodes CASSVDRGDQPQHF. The chain recombines TRBV7-9 with TRBJ1-5; TRBD1 matches 9 bases. The CDR3 is 14 amino acids. Germline V gene data show CDR1 as SEHNR and CDR2 as FQNEAQ (reference sequence). J was trimmed by 5 bases and V by 5 bases; bases with no gene match: 4.